The rows below give T cell receptor beta chains drawn from one sample of a study of blood T cell repertoires in COVID-19. Sequencing was performed with immunoSEQ multiplex PCR; in TCRdb, only in-frame clones are kept and a portion is missing. The sample contains over 110,000 clones, 70% to 80% of which appear only once. Sequenced: peripheral blood. These receptors all stem from a man between 60 and 70 years old with acute or convalescent COVID-19. CDR3s include the opening cysteine and the closing phenylalanine or tryptophan. The order of the fields is clone size, V gene, D gene, J gene, CDR3 DNA, CDR3 protein. The D gene is left open where the match is weak. The listing skips clone size in some rows; elsewhere it reads once, few, many or a size class.

>.|TRBV24-1|TRBD2|TRBJ2-1
TGTGCCACCAGTGACCGCCGTAGCGGGAGAACCTACAATGAGCAGTTCTTC
CATSDRRSGRTYNEQFF
>.|TRBV11-2|.|TRBJ2-2
TGTGCCAGCACCTTCAGGGGGGTCACCGGGGAGCTGTTTTTT
CASTFRGVTGELFF
>few|TRBV7-9|.|TRBJ1-1
TGTGCCAGCAGCCCAGGGTTTGAAGCTTTCTTT
CASSPGFEAFF
>.|TRBV5-1|.|TRBJ2-6
TGCGCCAGCAGCTTGGTATCAGGGCCTGGGGCCAACGTCCTGACTTTC
CASSLVSGPGANVLTF
>.|TRBV19|TRBD1|TRBJ1-6
TGTGCCAGTAGTTCAGAACAGGGGGATCTTAATTCACCCCTCCACTTT
CASSSEQGDLNSPLHF
>.|TRBV5-5|.|TRBJ1-5
TGTGCCAGCAGCAAGGACACTAATAGCAATCAGCCCCAGCATTTT
CASSKDTNSNQPQHF
>few|TRBV7-2|TRBD1|TRBJ1-3
TGTGCCAGCAGCTTAGGAGGGACAGGGACTGGAAACACCATATATTTT
CASSLGGTGTGNTIYF
>.|TRBV27|.|TRBJ2-6
TGTGCCAGCAGTTTATTTGCGATCTCGGGGGCCAACGTCCTGACTTTC
CASSLFAISGANVLTF
>few|TRBV5-4|.|TRBJ2-5
TGTGCCAGCAGCTTGGGGGGCAACCAAGAGACCCAGTACTTC
CASSLGGNQETQYF
>few|TRBV19|.|TRBJ2-1
TGTGCCAGTAGATATATAGGGGCACCGGAGCAGTTCTTC
CASRYIGAPEQFF
>once|TRBV19|TRBD2|TRBJ2-7
TGCGCCACCCTAGCGGGACTCTCCTACGAGCAGTACTTC
CATLAGLSYEQYF
>.|TRBV7-8|TRBD1|TRBJ1-1
TGTGCCAGCAGCGTAGAGACAGGGTGGAGAAACACTGAAGCTTTCTTT
CASSVETGWRNTEAFF
>once|TRBV27|.|TRBJ2-7
TGTGCCAGCAGTTCTGGTTTTGGCAGGTTAACCTACGAGCAGTACTTC
CASSSGFGRLTYEQYF
>many|TRBV9|.|TRBJ2-6
TGTGCCAGCAGCACAACGGACGGAGGAACCGGGGCCAACGTCCTGACTTTC
CASSTTDGGTGANVLTF
>.|TRBV6-6|.|TRBJ1-2
TGTGCCAGCTTCAGGGGTCAAGGCGGCTACACCTTC
CASFRGQGGYTF
>.|TRBV2|.|TRBJ2-6
TGTGCCAGCTTCGTAGGAGCTGGGGCCAACGTCCTGACTTTC
CASFVGAGANVLTF
>.|TRBV7-2|.|TRBJ2-1
TGTGCCAGCAGCGCCAACAGGGCTTACAATGAGCAGTTCTTC
CASSANRAYNEQFF
>.|TRBV7-2|.|TRBJ1-2
TGTGCCAGCAGCTTGGGACTGGTTAACTATGGCTACACCTTC
CASSLGLVNYGYTF
>.|TRBV6-2/TRBV6-3|.|TRBJ2-1
TGTGCCAGCAGTTACTCGGACGACCTACTAGCCACCTACAATGAGCAGTTCTTC
CASSYSDDLLATYNEQFF
>once|TRBV27|.|TRBJ1-5
TGTGCCAGCAGTTTGAGTCCTTATAGCAATCAGCCCCAGCATTTT
CASSLSPYSNQPQHF
>.|TRBV28|TRBD1|TRBJ2-3
TGTGCCAGCAGTTCCCAGGGGGGACAGGGTCCAGATACGCAGTATTTT
CASSSQGGQGPDTQYF
>.|TRBV3-1/TRBV3-2|.|TRBJ1-1
TGTGCCAGCAGCCTGACACGGAACACTGAAGCTTTCTTT
CASSLTRNTEAFF
>.|TRBV4-2|TRBD1|TRBJ1-2
TGTGCCAGCAGCCAACCGGGACAGATCCCAAGCTACACCTTC
CASSQPGQIPSYTF
>.|TRBV7-2|.|TRBJ1-5
TGTGCCAGCAGCGCAGGGGCGGATCAGCCCCAGCATTTT
CASSAGADQPQHF
>.|TRBV7-2|TRBD1|TRBJ2-7
TGTGCCAGCAGCCCCCGGGACAGGGTCTACGAGCAGTACTTC
CASSPRDRVYEQYF
>.|TRBV19|.|TRBJ1-2
TGTGCCAGTAGTACCAGCGGAGAGTATGGCTACACCTTC
CASSTSGEYGYTF